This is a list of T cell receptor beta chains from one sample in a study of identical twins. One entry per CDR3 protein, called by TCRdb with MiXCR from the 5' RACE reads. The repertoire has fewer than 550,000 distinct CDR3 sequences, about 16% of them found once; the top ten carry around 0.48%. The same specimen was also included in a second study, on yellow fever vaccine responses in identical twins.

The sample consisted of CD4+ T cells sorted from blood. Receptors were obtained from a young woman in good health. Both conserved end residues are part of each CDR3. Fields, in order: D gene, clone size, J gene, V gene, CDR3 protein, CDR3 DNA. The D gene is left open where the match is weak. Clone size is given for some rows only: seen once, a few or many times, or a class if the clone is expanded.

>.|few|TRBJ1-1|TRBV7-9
CASSHREMNTEAFF
TGTGCCAGCAGCCACAGAGAGATGAACACTGAAGCTTTCTTT
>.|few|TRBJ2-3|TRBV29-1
CSVEARAGSRRDTQYF
TGCAGCGTAGAGGCCAGGGCAGGGTCTCGCAGAGATACGCAGTATTTT
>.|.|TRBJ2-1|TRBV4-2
CASSQSRNGDEQFF
TGTGCCAGCAGCCAAAGCAGGAACGGGGATGAGCAGTTCTTC
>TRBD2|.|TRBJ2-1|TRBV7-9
CASSRGLAGATYNEQFF
TGTGCCAGCAGCCGCGGACTAGCGGGAGCGACCTACAATGAGCAGTTCTTC
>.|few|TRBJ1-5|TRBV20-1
CSATQGRGSPQHF
TGCAGTGCTACTCAGGGTAGGGGATCGCCCCAGCATTTT
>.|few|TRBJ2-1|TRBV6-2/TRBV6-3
CASSTRQNNEQFF
TGTGCCAGCAGCACCCGACAGAACAATGAGCAGTTCTTC
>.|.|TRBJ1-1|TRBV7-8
CASSLRSGNLDTEAFF
TGTGCCAGCAGCCTGCGAAGCGGTAATCTGGACACTGAAGCTTTCTTT
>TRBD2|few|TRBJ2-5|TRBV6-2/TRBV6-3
CASRAGTSGTFQETQYF
TGTGCCAGCAGAGCCGGGACTAGCGGCACTTTCCAAGAGACCCAGTACTTC
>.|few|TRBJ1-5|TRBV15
CATSRDLGGGNQPQHF
TGTGCCACCAGCAGAGATTTAGGGGGAGGGAATCAGCCCCAGCATTTT
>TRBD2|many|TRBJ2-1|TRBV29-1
CSVSGGPINEQFF
TGCAGCGTTTCGGGGGGGCCCATAAATGAGCAGTTCTTC
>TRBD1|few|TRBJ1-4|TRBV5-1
CASSPGQGTTNEKLFF
TGCGCCAGCAGCCCGGGACAGGGGACAACTAATGAAAAACTGTTTTTT
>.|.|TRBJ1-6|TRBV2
CASLSGADNSPLHF
TGTGCCAGCCTTTCCGGGGCAGATAATTCACCCCTCCACTTT
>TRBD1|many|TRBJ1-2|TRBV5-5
CASSWTGEDGYTF
TGTGCCAGCAGCTGGACAGGGGAGGATGGCTACACCTTC
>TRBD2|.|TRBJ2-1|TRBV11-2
CASSPRTSGRDDNEQFF
TGTGCCAGCAGCCCGAGGACTAGCGGGAGAGACGACAATGAGCAGTTCTTC
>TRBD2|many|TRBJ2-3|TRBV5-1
CASSTGLAGEVDTQYF
TGCGCCAGCAGCACCGGACTAGCGGGAGAGGTAGATACGCAGTATTTT
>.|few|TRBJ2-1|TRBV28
CASSALGGGGYNEQFF
TGTGCCAGCAGTGCCCTCGGGGGCGGGGGCTACAATGAGCAGTTCTTC
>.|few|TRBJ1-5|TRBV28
CASSSRQLLNQPQHF
TGTGCCAGCAGTTCCAGACAGTTACTCAATCAGCCCCAGCATTTT
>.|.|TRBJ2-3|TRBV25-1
CASSDPGLAFGDTQYF
TGTGCCAGCAGTGATCCAGGGTTAGCGTTCGGAGATACGCAGTATTTT
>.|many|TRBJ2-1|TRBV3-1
CASSPMNNEQFF
TGTGCCAGCAGCCCGATGAACAATGAGCAGTTCTTC
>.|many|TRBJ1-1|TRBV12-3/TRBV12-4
CASSFPNQGGKAFF
TGTGCCAGCAGTTTCCCCAACCAGGGAGGGAAAGCTTTCTTT
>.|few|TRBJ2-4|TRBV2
CASSDLGLKYF
TGTGCCAGCAGTGATCTGGGACTTAAGTACTTC
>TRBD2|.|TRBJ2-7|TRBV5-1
CASSLASGVDEQYF
TGCGCCAGCAGCTTGGCTAGCGGGGTAGACGAGCAGTACTTC
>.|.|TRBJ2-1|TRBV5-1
CASSTDRSSYNEQFF
TGCGCCAGCAGCACGGACCGTAGCTCCTACAATGAGCAGTTCTTC
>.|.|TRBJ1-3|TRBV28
CATGGGGRGNTIYF
TGTGCCACTGGAGGAGGGGGACGTGGAAACACCATATATTTT
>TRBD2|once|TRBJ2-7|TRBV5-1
CASSYRTSGNHEQYF
TGCGCCAGCAGCTATCGGACTAGCGGGAACCACGAGCAGTACTTC
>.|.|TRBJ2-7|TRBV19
CATSHSGSYEQYF
TGTGCCACCAGTCACTCGGGCTCCTACGAGCAGTACTTC
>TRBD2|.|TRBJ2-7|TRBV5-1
CASSPDREPTPSGRFHEQYF
TGCGCCAGCAGCCCAGATAGGGAGCCAACACCTAGCGGGAGGTTCCACGAGCAGTACTTC
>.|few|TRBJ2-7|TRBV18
CASSPLAERASSYEQYF
TGTGCCAGCTCACCACTCGCAGAGCGGGCCAGCTCCTACGAGCAGTACTTC
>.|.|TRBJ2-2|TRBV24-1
CATSAVAVNTGELFF
TGTGCCACCAGTGCCGTGGCCGTTAACACCGGGGAGCTGTTTTTT
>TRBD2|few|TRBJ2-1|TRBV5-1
CASGGGVSPVEQFF
TGCGCCAGCGGGGGGGGTGTTTCGCCGGTTGAGCAGTTCTTC
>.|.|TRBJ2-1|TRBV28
CASSLPSINEQFF
TGTGCCAGCAGTCTCCCCAGCATAAATGAGCAGTTCTTC
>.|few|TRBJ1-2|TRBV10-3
CAISEQASNYGYTF
TGTGCCATCAGTGAGCAGGCCAGTAACTATGGCTACACCTTC
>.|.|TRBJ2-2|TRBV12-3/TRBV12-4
CASTHGPTNTGELFF
TGTGCCAGCACCCACGGGCCTACGAACACCGGGGAGCTGTTTTTT
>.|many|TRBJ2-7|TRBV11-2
CASSLGYYEQYF
TGTGCCAGCAGCTTGGGATACTACGAGCAGTACTTC
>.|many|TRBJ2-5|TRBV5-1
CASSSGHKEETQYF
TGCGCCAGCAGCTCGGGACATAAGGAAGAGACCCAGTACTTC
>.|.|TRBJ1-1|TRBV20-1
CSASERLNTEAFF
TGCAGTGCTAGTGAACGGTTGAACACTGAAGCTTTCTTT
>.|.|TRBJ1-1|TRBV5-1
CASKTASEAFF
TGCGCCAGCAAGACAGCCTCAGAAGCTTTCTTT
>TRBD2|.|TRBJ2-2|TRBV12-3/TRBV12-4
CASSDGGAGARVTGELFF
TGTGCCAGCAGTGACGGGGGAGCGGGGGCCAGGGTCACCGGGGAGCTGTTTTTT
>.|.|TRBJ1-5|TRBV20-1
CSARVKGGSNQPQHF
TGCAGTGCTAGAGTAAAGGGGGGCTCCAATCAGCCCCAGCATTTT
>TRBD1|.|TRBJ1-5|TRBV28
CAISTGSNQPQHF
TGTGCCATTTCGACAGGGAGCAATCAGCCCCAGCATTTT
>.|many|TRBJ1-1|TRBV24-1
CATSDQGGTEAFF
TGTGCCACCAGTGACCAGGGAGGAACTGAAGCTTTCTTT
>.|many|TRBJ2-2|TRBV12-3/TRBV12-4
CASSLVPTGELFF
TGTGCCAGCAGTTTAGTTCCAACCGGGGAGCTGTTTTTT
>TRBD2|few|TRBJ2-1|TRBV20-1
CSASYREVPLSYNEQFF
TGCAGTGCTAGTTATCGGGAGGTCCCCCTTTCCTACAATGAGCAGTTCTTC